A selection of T cell receptor beta chains follows, all from one sample in a study of cytomegalovirus exposure and HLA in healthy donors. Profiled with immunoSEQ multiplex PCR; TCRdb holds only in-frame clones, not every one. The sample has 150,000 to 200,000 clones, roughly 72% seen once. The sample comprised PBMCs. Receptor source: a man aged 35 to 55 in good health and CMV-seronegative. The CDR3 runs from the conserved cysteine through the conserved F or W. Fields, in order: D gene, V gene, CDR3 length, J gene, CDR3 protein. The D gene is left open where the match is weak.

>.|TRBV7-9|13|TRBJ2-1
CASRGRGPDEQFF
>.|TRBV7-8|14|TRBJ2-7
CASSSHLGPYEQYF
>.|TRBV27|14|TRBJ1-1
CASTSRGGNTEAFF
>TRBD1|TRBV30|12|TRBJ2-7
CAWSTGAYEQYF
>.|TRBV7-9|12|TRBJ2-2
CSSRENTGELFF
>TRBD2|TRBV5-1|16|TRBJ2-2
CASSFVLAGPTGELFF
>.|TRBV19|14|TRBJ1-3
CASSIRKSGNTIYF
>.|TRBV27|13|TRBJ1-2
CASSSNRDYGYTF
>TRBD2|TRBV7-9|15|TRBJ2-5
CASSPREGTQETQYF
>.|TRBV6-1|14|TRBJ1-5
CASSYYKQEQPQHF
>.|TRBV27|13|TRBJ2-7
CASSLTATYEQYF
>.|TRBV25-1|16|TRBJ2-1
CASSEWSRGSYNEQFF
>TRBD2|TRBV11-3|14|TRBJ2-7
CASSISGRSYEQYF
>.|TRBV9|14|TRBJ2-1
CASSATYSYNEQFF
>TRBD1|TRBV5-6|15|TRBJ1-2
CASSLGGDSNYGYTF
>TRBD2|TRBV11-3|17|TRBJ2-3
CASSPTKFSGRADTQYF
>TRBD2|TRBV5-1|14|TRBJ2-7
CASSLGAGAHEQYF
>.|TRBV27|19|TRBJ2-3
CASTSQGQSPSPYTDTQYF
>TRBD2|TRBV6-5|12|TRBJ2-1
CASGTTYNEQFF
>TRBD1|TRBV9|15|TRBJ1-4
CASSATGGVREKLFF
>TRBD2|TRBV18|16|TRBJ2-3
CASSSRLAGITDTQYF
>TRBD1|TRBV25-1|16|TRBJ1-3
CASSDPTGGDGNTIYF
>.|TRBV5-4|14|TRBJ1-3
CASTSRGGGNTIYF
>TRBD1|TRBV7-9|14|TRBJ1-2
CASSRTGGNYGYTF
>.|TRBV13|15|TRBJ2-6
CASSLEGRGANGLTF
>TRBD2|TRBV9|17|TRBJ2-1
CASSVAEGREGYNEQFF
>TRBD2|TRBV7-9|14|TRBJ2-1
CASSLGGGSDEQFF
>TRBD1|TRBV7-8|16|TRBJ2-2
CASSSTGTANTGELFF
>TRBD1|TRBV4-1|15|TRBJ2-5
CASSRGQGAFETQYF
>TRBD1|TRBV5-5|15|TRBJ1-1
CASSPGTGASGEAFF
>.|TRBV25-1|13|TRBJ2-5
CASSLPGLETQYF
>.|TRBV4-1|15|TRBJ2-7
CASSQVASDSYEQYF
>TRBD2|TRBV7-9|14|TRBJ2-5
CASSLVLAAETQYF
>.|TRBV9|18|TRBJ1-2
CASSLGRGGRSANYGYTF
>TRBD2|TRBV6-5|15|.
CASSYKLAGSYEQYF